The 17 T cell receptor beta chains reported below all come from one sample, sequenced in a study of T-cell reconstitution after alpha-beta-depleted transplantation in children. It was with unique molecular identifiers that the TCRbeta library was prepared. TCRdb called the PCR reads again in MiXCR, with one record for every CDR3 protein. The sample yields a few hundred thousand distinct CDR3 sequences, 10% to 15% seen once. The source was PBMCs, mostly from graft donor cells, collected 360 days after TCRalphabeta/CD19-depleted stem cell transplant. These receptors were taken from a male patient younger than 18 who had a stem cell transplant for acute myeloid leukemia, so the T cells may come from the graft donor.

The chain employs TRBV29-1 and TRBJ1-5, with D tentatively TRBD1 (6 bases). The germline gives CDR1 SQVTM, CDR2 ANQGSEA. Trimming pared 5 bases from V and 3 bases from J, leaving 14 bases between. This CDR3 has 14 amino acids. CDR3 loop: CSVTQDSYNQPQHF. The CDR3 nucleotides read TGCAGCGTTACCCAGGACAGTTACAATCAGCCCCAGCATTTT. The complete variable domain, with remaining parts taken from reference TRBV29-1 and TRBJ1-5, reads SAVISQKPSRDICQRGTSLTIQCQVDSQVTMMFWYRQQPGQSLTLIATANQGSEATYESGFVIDKFPISRPNLTFSTLTVSNMSPEDSSIYLCSVTQDSYNQPQHFGDGTRLSIL.

V is TRBV29-1 and J is TRBJ2-6, with no clear D. Looked up from germline, CDR1 is SQVTM and CDR2 is ANQGSEA. V shed 7 bases and J shed 2 bases, with 9 bases lying between them. The CDR3 covers 13 residues. The CDR3 is CSARQAGANVLTF. The CDR3 DNA sequence: TGCAGCGCTAGGCAGGCTGGGGCCAACGTCCTGACTTTC.

This clonotype was detected only a few times. The chain couples TRBV5-6 to TRBJ2-5; D not resolved. The CDR3 contains 12 residues. Trimming cost V 7 bases and J 4 bases, with 11 bases left between them. Germline CDR1 SGHDT, CDR2 YYEEEE. CDR3 region: CASAIGSETQYF. The CDR3 bases are TGTGCCAGCGCGATAGGATCAGAGACCCAGTACTTC.

This clonotype occurred many times. This chain links TRBV7-3 with TRBJ2-4; 9 nucleotides line up with TRBD2. Germline V lookup: CDR1 SGHTA, CDR2 FQGTGA. The CDR3 is made up of 16 amino acids. The trim removed 3 bases at V and 0 bases at J, leaving 3 bases unmatched. In DNA form, the CDR3 reads TGTGCCAGCAGCTTTGGCGGGAGGGAAGCCAAAAACATTCAGTACTTC. Amino acid sequence: CASSFGGREAKNIQYF.

The V gene is TRBV19, the J gene TRBJ2-1; D perhaps matches TRBD2 (6 bases). Germline loops: CDR1 LNHDA, CDR2 SQIVND (reference sequence). This CDR3 comprises 15 residues. V lost 7 bases and J lost 5, with 18 bases in between. The CDR3 loop is CASIDSAGNHNEQFF. The CDR3 nucleotides read TGTGCCAGTATAGATTCGGCGGGGAACCACAATGAGCAGTTCTTC.

This clonotype was counted ten times or more. The chain recombines TRBV7-6 with TRBJ2-7; 8 bases are a match to TRBD2. Germline CDR1 SGHVS, CDR2 FNYEAQ. This CDR3 is built from 15 residues. Unmatched junction bases numbered 5, after V lost 1 base and J lost 3 bases. The CDR3: CASSLELAGVYEQYF. CDR3 nucleotides: TGTGCCAGCAGCTTAGAGCTAGCGGGTGTCTACGAGCAGTACTTC.

This clonotype was observed a handful of times. The chain combines TRBV5-1 with TRBJ2-5; 9 nucleotides match TRBD2. The germline V gene encodes CDR1 SGHRS and CDR2 YFSETQ. The V and J ends lost 2 bases and 5 bases, in that order; junction bases with no gene match: 19. The CDR3 is 19 amino acids. The CDR3 DNA reads TGCGCCAGCAGCTTTTCGTTAGCGGGAGCCCCCCTTTGGGGGGAGACCCAGTACTTC. Translation gives CASSFSLAGAPLWGETQYF.

Comments on this clonotype: One end of the junction does not line up with germline, which may come from a read error. This chain connects TRBV7-2 to TRBJ1-3; D possibly corresponds to TRBD1 (5 bases). Germline V gene sequence: CDR1 SGHTA, CDR2 FQGNSA. The CDR3 totals 16 residues. The CDR3 DNA is TGTGGCAGCAGCTCATTTCGGGGGTATGGTGGAAACACCATATATTTT. It codes for CGSSSFRGYGGNTIYF.

This clonotype was seen only a few times. The rearrangement joins TRBV7-8 to TRBJ1-5, with a tentative D call TRBD1 (6 bases). V lost 1 base, J lost 8 bases, and 12 bases lay in between. The CDR3 totals 14 residues. The germline CDR1 and CDR2 sequences are SGHVS and FQNEAQ. CDR3: CASSLEGQTKPQHF. CDR3 in DNA: TGTGCCAGCAGCTTAGAAGGACAGACTAAGCCCCAGCATTTT.

The chain links TRBV29-1 to TRBJ2-7, with a tentative D call TRBD2 (6 bases). The CDR3 totals 14 residues. Trimming pared 7 bases from V and 2 bases from J, leaving 18 bases between. In germline, CDR1 is SQVTM, CDR2 ANQGSEA. The CDR3 DNA reads as TGCAGCGCCAAAGCGCGGGACTTTCCCTACGAGCAGTACTTC. The encoded protein is CSAKARDFPYEQYF.

This chain joins TRBV29-1 and TRBJ2-3; D gene uncertain. This CDR3 contains 15 residues. V gave up 0 bases and J gave up 5 bases, with 15 bases separating them. Germline V CDR1 and CDR2: SQVTM, ANQGSEA. CDR3 coding DNA: TGCAGCGTTGAAGATCGGAATAGGGCAGGAGATACGCAGTATTTT. As protein: CSVEDRNRAGDTQYF.

The gene calls are TRBV7-9 and TRBJ1-3; D not resolved. Trimming pared 1 base from V and 0 bases from J, leaving 7 bases between. CDR1 is SEHNR, CDR2 FQNEAQ, per germline (reference sequence). This CDR3 comprises 15 residues. CDR3 loop: CASSLGRNSGNTIYF. CDR3 in DNA: TGTGCCAGCAGCTTAGGCAGAAACTCTGGAAACACCATATATTTT.

The genes are TRBV7-8 and TRBJ2-3; 9 positions match TRBD2. The length of the CDR3 is 17 residues. Germline V gene lookup returns CDR1 SGHVS and CDR2 FQNEAQ. V shed 3 bases and J 2 bases; nucleotides not matched to a gene: 9. The CDR3 coding sequence is TGTGCCAGCAGCTTCCTGACTAGCGGAGCCTTCACAGATACGCAGTATTTT. It yields the protein CASSFLTSGAFTDTQYF.

This clonotype was seen more than once but under ten times. The gene calls are TRBV28 and TRBJ1-5; perhaps TRBD1 as D (5 bases). Germline-derived CDR1 and CDR2 are MDHEN and SYDVKM. The CDR3 is 14 amino acids. V lost 5 bases and J 7 bases, leaving 15 bases between the germline ends. The CDR3 protein is CASSLTGLRQPQHF. The CDR3 bases are TGTGCCAGCAGTCTTACAGGTTTAAGGCAGCCCCAGCATTTT.

The J gene is TRBJ2-7, the V gene TRBV7-9; TRBD1 might be the D (5 bases). The germline V gene has CDR1 SEHNR and CDR2 FQNEAQ (reference sequence). The CDR3 contains 16 residues. With 5 bases removed from V and 3 bases from J, the gap between germline ends came to 20 bases. As DNA, the CDR3 is TGTGCCAGCAGCCCTGGTACAGGTTGGGGTATCTACGAGCAGTACTTC. Residues: CASSPGTGWGIYEQYF.

This clonotype was recorded at least ten times. The genes are TRBV29-1 and TRBJ2-7, with D maybe TRBD2 (6 bases). CDR1 and CDR2 (germline): SQVTM, ANQGSEA. This CDR3 comprises 15 residues. V lost 4 bases and J lost 2, with 18 bases in between. In nucleotides, the CDR3 is TGCAGCGTTGTGGGTGCTGGACTACTTACCTACGAGCAGTACTTC. Its translation: CSVVGAGLLTYEQYF.

This clonotype was detected only a few times. An end of the junction differs from the germline gene, which may be a read error. The chain couples TRBV25-1 to TRBJ2-4; a weak D match, TRBD2 (5 bases). The CDR3 length is 13 residues. The germline gives CDR1 MGHDK, CDR2 SYGVNS. The CDR3 region is CASSEEVRTPPDF. In DNA form, the CDR3 reads TGTGCCAGCAGCGAGGAGGTGCGGACTCCCCCAGACTTC.